Each of the 27 T cell receptor beta chains below was sequenced from the same sample in a study of blood T cell repertoires in COVID-19. Libraries were prepared by immunoSEQ multiplex PCR; TCRdb keeps only in-frame clonotypes and omits some of them. This table holds 75,000 to 95,000 clones, 85% to 90% found once. The specimen sequenced was peripheral blood. The receptor set was obtained from a human donor in a cohort sampled during active COVID-19.

The chain uses TRBV5-6 and TRBJ2-1; TRBD2 matches 12 bases. Germline CDR1 is SGHDT and CDR2 is YYEEEE. The V segment lost 4 bases and the J segment 0 bases; nucleotides outside the gene matches: 11. This CDR3 contains 19 residues. CDR3 nucleotides: TGTGCCAGCAGCGCCGCTAGCGGGAGGGCCCCCAGCTCCTACAATGAGCAGTTCTTC. Translating gives CASSAASGRAPSSYNEQFF.

This chain links TRBV10-3 with TRBJ2-3, with D tentatively TRBD1 (6 bases). Per germline, CDR1 ENHRY and CDR2 SYGVKD. V shed 4 bases and J shed 2 bases, with 13 bases lying between them. CDR3 size: 15 residues. As DNA, the CDR3 is TGTGCCATCAGTGGTGGGCAGGGGTACACAGATACGCAGTATTTT. The encoded protein is CAISGGQGYTDTQYF.

There are a few counts of this clone. V and J are TRBV4-1 and TRBJ1-1, with 7 bases that match TRBD1. This CDR3 is built from 15 residues. The V gene's germline CDR1 is MGHRA and CDR2 YSYEKL. V shed 3 bases, J shed 0 bases, and the junction held 4 bases outside the gene matches. The CDR3 loop reads CASSHLTGMNTEAFF. The CDR3 DNA sequence: TGCGCCAGCAGCCATTTGACAGGGATGAACACTGAAGCTTTCTTT.

This clone was seen once. The genes are TRBV3-1 (or the pseudogene TRBV3-2) and TRBJ2-7, with 8 bases lining up with TRBD2. The V gene end was trimmed by 6 bases and the J gene end by 2 bases; junction bases not matched to a gene: 12. The length of the CDR3 is 16 residues. Germline V gene data show CDR1 as LGHDT and CDR2 as YNNKEL (reference sequence). CDR3 DNA: TGTGCCAGCAGGGACACTAGCGGCTTCGATGCCTACGAGCAGTACTTC. This encodes CASRDTSGFDAYEQYF.

The V gene is TRBV3-1 (or the pseudogene TRBV3-2), the J gene TRBJ2-1; no clear D gene. CDR3 length: 16 residues. The ends were cut back, 4 bases at V and 6 bases at J, with 19 bases in the middle. Germline values: CDR1 LGHDT, CDR2 YNNKEL (reference sequence). CDR3 sequence: CASSPTLSLVSNEQFF. The CDR3, as DNA: TGTGCCAGCAGCCCCACATTAAGTCTGGTCTCCAATGAGCAGTTCTTC.

V and J are TRBV19 and TRBJ2-7, with no clear D. The CDR3 loop spans 12 amino acids. V lost 5 bases and J lost 2, with 7 bases in between. Germline-derived CDR1 and CDR2 are LNHDA and SQIVND (reference sequence). The CDR3 loop is CASSPGAYEQYF. The CDR3 DNA sequence: TGTGCCAGTAGTCCCGGAGCCTACGAGCAGTACTTC.

This clone showed up just a few times. The gene calls are TRBV7-9 and TRBJ2-5; no reliable D call. The germline gives CDR1 SEHNR, CDR2 FQNEAQ (reference sequence). The CDR3 has 15 residues. V shed 6 bases and J shed 1 base, with 15 bases lying between them. The CDR3 loop reads CASSPKRRLQETQYF. DNA for the CDR3: TGTGCCAGCAGTCCGAAGAGGCGGCTCCAAGAGACCCAGTACTTC. Using reference TRBV7-9 and TRBJ2-5 for the parts outside the CDR3, the full variable domain is DTGVSQNPRHKITKRGQNVTFRCDPISEHNRLYWYRQTLGQGPEFLTYFQNEAQLEKSRLLSDRFSAERPKGSFSTLEIQRTEQGDSAMYLCASSPKRRLQETQYFGPGTRLLVL.

The genes are TRBV28 and TRBJ2-2; the match to TRBD2 covers 13 bases. CDR3 size: 17 residues. V trimming: 5 bases; J trimming: 5 bases; junction bases outside the gene matches: 8. Germline V CDR1 and CDR2: MDHEN, SYDVKM. CDR3 region: CASSRRTSGSETGELFF. In nucleotides, the CDR3 is TGTGCCAGCAGTCGTAGGACTAGCGGGAGTGAGACCGGGGAGCTGTTTTTT. The whole variable domain, remainder taken from reference TRBV28 and TRBJ2-2, is DVKVTQSSRYLVKRTGEKVFLECVQDMDHENMFWYRQDPGLGLRLIYFSYDVKMKEKGDIPEGYSVSREKKERFSLILESASTNQTSMYLCASSRRTSGSETGELFFGEGSRLTVL.

In regard to this clone: One end of the junction varies from germline; a read error may be responsible. CDR3 sequence: CASSLDKDRNF. The CDR3 DNA is TGTGCCAGCAGCTTAGATAAGGACAGGAACTTC. The rearrangement links TRBV11-2 to TRBJ2-7; 7 nucleotides match TRBD1. CDR1 and CDR2 from the germline V gene are SGHAT and FQNNGV. CDR3 size: 11 residues.

This chain uses TRBV29-1 with TRBJ2-3; weak D call: TRBD2 (6 bases). Trimming shortened V by 3 bases and J by 2 bases, and 12 bases separated the two germline ends. CDR1 and CDR2 from the germline V gene are SQVTM and ANQGSEA. The CDR3 length is 14 residues. The CDR3 bases are TGCAGCGTTGAGAATAGCGGACACACAGATACGCAGTATTTT. Residues: CSVENSGHTDTQYF.

Comment on this clone: The junction does not match germline at one end; this may be a read error. The chain joins TRBV12-3 or TRBV12-4 to TRBJ2-7, with 16 bases lining up with TRBD2. The length of the CDR3 is 13 residues. The CDR3 reads CASSWGLAGGPDF. The CDR3 coding sequence is TGTGCCAGCAGTTGGGGACTAGCGGGAGGGCCAGACTTC.

This clone has a count of ten or more. V and J are TRBV2 and TRBJ2-3, with D perhaps matching TRBD1 (5 bases). Germline assignment: CDR1 SNHLY and CDR2 FYNNEI. Trimming removed 5 bases at V and 2 bases at J, with 8 bases between. CDR3 length equals 13 residues. The chain's CDR3 is CASSQGNTDTQYF. Here the CDR3 DNA reads TGTGCCAGCAGTCAGGGAAACACAGATACGCAGTATTTT.

The V and J genes are TRBV4-2 and TRBJ2-1, with D possibly matching TRBD2 (6 bases). V was shortened by 0 bases and J by 7 bases, with 22 bases between the two germline ends. This CDR3 is built from 18 residues. Germline loops: CDR1 LGHNA, CDR2 YNFKEQ. CDR3 nucleotides: TGTGCCAGCAGCCAAGATGGTCAAGGGACTGGGCGGAAGAATGAGCAGTTCTTC. Residues: CASSQDGQGTGRKNEQFF.

The genes are TRBV28 and TRBJ1-3, with D unresolved. The CDR3 runs 15 residues. Trimming shortened V by 6 bases and J by 3 bases, and 15 bases separated the two germline ends. Germline loops: CDR1 MDHEN, CDR2 SYDVKM. This chain's CDR3 is CASSAGSLGGNTIYF. DNA for the CDR3: TGTGCCAGCAGCGCCGGGTCCTTAGGTGGAAACACCATATATTTT.

The table lists this clone with a count of one. The V gene is TRBV27, the J gene TRBJ2-3; D may be TRBD2 (6 bases). CDR1 MNHEY and CDR2 SMNVEV come from the germline V gene (reference sequence). V was cut by 8 bases and J by 0 bases, with 12 bases left in between. There are 14 residues in the CDR3. The CDR3 DNA reads as TGTGCCAGCGCTGGGGGGTTGAGCACAGATACGCAGTATTTT. Protein sequence: CASAGGLSTDTQYF.

The rearrangement uses TRBV10-3 and TRBJ2-7; 10 bases align to TRBD2. Germline trimming cut 11 bases from V and 3 bases from J; bases unmatched to any gene: 7. The CDR3 length is 13 residues. The germline gives CDR1 ENHRY, CDR2 SYGVKD. The chain's CDR3 is CAVTSGDFYEQYF. The CDR3 DNA follows: TGTGCCGTAACTAGCGGGGACTTCTACGAGCAGTACTTC.

The V call is TRBV28, the J call TRBJ1-2, with D uncertain. This CDR3 contains 14 residues. Germline assignment: CDR1 MDHEN and CDR2 SYDVKM. Trimming stripped 2 bases from V and 0 bases from J, with 7 bases between. The CDR3 DNA reads TGTGCCAGCAGTTTAAGACAAGCTAACTATGGCTACACCTTC. It encodes CASSLRQANYGYTF.

V is TRBV27 and J is TRBJ2-1; TRBD2 matches at 8 bases. With 6 bases clipped from V and 4 bases from J, the junction kept 5 bases outside the gene matches. CDR1 and CDR2 (germline): MNHEY, SMNVEV (reference sequence). The CDR3 totals 14 residues. CDR3 region: CASRKGLAYNEQFF. In nucleotides, the CDR3 is TGTGCCAGCAGGAAAGGACTAGCTTACAATGAGCAGTTCTTC.

This rearrangement joins TRBV7-3 to TRBJ2-1; 10 positions match TRBD2. Germline V CDR1 and CDR2: SGHTA, FQGTGA. V shed 4 bases and J 4 bases; nucleotides not matched to a gene: 7. The CDR3 covers 16 residues. Here the CDR3 reads CASSSRGTSEYNEQFF. CDR3 nucleotides: TGTGCCAGCAGCTCCCGTGGGACTAGCGAATACAATGAGCAGTTCTTC.

The rearrangement links TRBV4-2 to TRBJ2-1; 7 bases fit TRBD2. CDR1 and CDR2 from the germline V gene are LGHNA and YNFKEQ. The CDR3 is 17 residues long. Trimming cost V 0 bases and J 6 bases; bases outside gene matches: 11. CDR3 amino acids: CASSQEERASGFNEQFF. CDR3 sequence (DNA): TGTGCCAGCAGCCAAGAAGAGAGGGCTAGCGGCTTCAATGAGCAGTTCTTC.

The chain carries TRBV11-2 and TRBJ2-1; TRBD2 is a possible D gene (5 bases). The CDR3 contains 16 residues. V gave up 3 bases and J gave up 3 bases, with 15 bases separating them. Germline loops: CDR1 SGHAT, CDR2 FQNNGV. In nucleotides, the CDR3 is TGTGCCAGCAGCTTGGGGAGCTCTGGAGGCTACAATGAGCAGTTCTTC. Translation gives CASSLGSSGGYNEQFF.

The chain links TRBV9 to TRBJ2-1, with 12 bases identical to TRBD2. V shed 4 bases, J shed 9 bases, and the junction held 8 bases outside the gene matches. Germline V gives CDR1 SGDLS, CDR2 YYNGEE. This CDR3 region has 15 residues. CDR3 loop: CASSFRLAGEGEQFF. The CDR3 DNA reads as TGTGCCAGCAGCTTTCGACTAGCGGGAGAGGGTGAGCAGTTCTTC.

The sample holds one count of this clone. The J gene is TRBJ1-3, the V gene TRBV5-6, with 7 bases aligning to TRBD1. V trimming: 5 bases; J trimming: 0 bases; junction bases outside the gene matches: 14. The CDR3 is made up of 18 amino acids. Germline loops: CDR1 SGHDT, CDR2 YYEEEE. Written as DNA, the CDR3 is TGTGCCAGCAGACCCGACAGGGACACTTCGAGCTCTGGAAACACCATATATTTT. Its translation: CASRPDRDTSSSGNTIYF.

Only one count was recorded for this clone. The chain recombines TRBV28 with TRBJ2-2, with TRBD2 matching over 10 bases. The CDR3 is made up of 16 amino acids. The ends lost 2 bases at V and 1 base at J; junction bases unmatched: 1. Looked up from germline, CDR1 is MDHEN and CDR2 is SYDVKM. CDR3 nucleotides: TGTGCCAGCAGTTTAAGGACTAGCGGGAACACCGGGGAGCTGTTTTTT. This gives the protein CASSLRTSGNTGELFF.

This rearrangement joins TRBV11-2 to TRBJ2-7; 12 bases fit TRBD1. CDR1 is SGHAT and CDR2 is FQNNGV in the germline V gene. This CDR3 region has 18 residues. Trimming at V came to 1 base and at J to 7 bases, leaving 14 bases not matched to a gene. CDR3 sequence (DNA): TGTGCCAGCAGCTTAGTCCTTGAACCGGGACAGGGGGCGTGGGAGCAGTACTTC. Its translation: CASSLVLEPGQGAWEQYF.

In this sample, this clone turned up once. This chain uses TRBV28 with TRBJ2-1; D ambiguous. This CDR3 is 15 amino acids long. Trimming shortened V by 7 bases and J by 1 base, and 14 bases separated the two germline ends. Germline CDR1 and CDR2: MDHEN and SYDVKM. The CDR3 spells CASTIRVPSYNEQFF. The CDR3 nucleotides are TGTGCCAGCACTATCCGGGTGCCTTCCTACAATGAGCAGTTCTTC. The whole variable domain, filled in from reference TRBV28 and TRBJ2-1, reads DVKVTQSSRYLVKRTGEKVFLECVQDMDHENMFWYRQDPGLGLRLIYFSYDVKMKEKGDIPEGYSVSREKKERFSLILESASTNQTSMYLCASTIRVPSYNEQFFGPGTRLTVL.

The chain carries TRBV3-1 (or the pseudogene TRBV3-2) and TRBJ2-7; the match to TRBD1 covers 7 bases. The length of the CDR3 is 16 residues. With 2 bases clipped from V and 4 bases from J, the junction kept 11 bases outside the gene matches. Germline values: CDR1 LGHDT, CDR2 YNNKEL (reference sequence). In DNA form, the CDR3 reads TGTGCCAGCAGCCAACCGTTAAGGACAGGACAATACGAGCAGTACTTC. As protein: CASSQPLRTGQYEQYF.